This T cell receptor (beta chain) was captured in a study of cytomegalovirus exposure and HLA in healthy donors. Turning to the study itself: HLA-typed donors were the source of about 90 million unique TCRs held in an early data release.

60 Vbeta and 13 Jbeta primers were used in PCR. Only in-frame clones appear in the TCRdb table, and some are missing; sequencing was by immunoSEQ multiplex PCR. The sample consists of some 140,000 clones, about four fifths of them appearing once. V lost 3 bases and J lost 3; bases outside the gene matches: 6. This CDR3 is built from 16 residues. Looked up from germline, CDR1 is SGHTA and CDR2 is FQGNSA. Turning to this clone: Its antigen is as yet unknown.

Study-wide findings and caveats: One variant, a missense change in DCLRE1C, was linked in a later analysis to TCR beta V- and J-gene trimming.

This rearrangement joins TRBV7-2 to TRBJ2-4; 9 bases are a match to TRBD2. The TCR sequence derives from a female donor in good health and CMV-seronegative. The specimen was PBMCs. The CDR3 sequence: CASSLRGGANKNIQYF. CDR3 in DNA: TGTGCCAGCAGCTTGCGGGGGGGCGCAAACAAAAACATTCAGTACTTC.